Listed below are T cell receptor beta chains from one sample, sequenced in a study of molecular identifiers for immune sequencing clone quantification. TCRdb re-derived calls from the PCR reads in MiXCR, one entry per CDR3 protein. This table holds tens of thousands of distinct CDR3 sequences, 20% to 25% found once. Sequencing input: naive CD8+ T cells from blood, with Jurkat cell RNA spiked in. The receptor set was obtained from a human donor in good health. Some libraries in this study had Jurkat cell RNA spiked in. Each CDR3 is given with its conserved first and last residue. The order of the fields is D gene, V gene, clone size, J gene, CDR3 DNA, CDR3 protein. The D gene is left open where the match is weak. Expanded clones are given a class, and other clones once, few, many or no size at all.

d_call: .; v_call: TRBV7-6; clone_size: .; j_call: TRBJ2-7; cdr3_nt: TGTGCCAGCAGCCCGGGCAGGGGTCCCTCCTACGAGCAGTACTTC; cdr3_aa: CASSPGRGPSYEQYF
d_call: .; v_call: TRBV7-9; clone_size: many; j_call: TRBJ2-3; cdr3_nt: TGTGCCAGCAGCTTAGTCTTGGGGGAGAGGGCAGATACGCAGTATTTT; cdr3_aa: CASSLVLGERADTQYF
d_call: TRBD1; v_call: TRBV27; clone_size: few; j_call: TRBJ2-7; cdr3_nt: TGTGCCAGCAGTCCCGCCGGGACAGGAGGCGAGCAGTACTTC; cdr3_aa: CASSPAGTGGEQYF
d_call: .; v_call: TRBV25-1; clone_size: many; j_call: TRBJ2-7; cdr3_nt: TGTGCCAGCAGTGAGACAGGCTACGAGCAGTACTTC; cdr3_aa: CASSETGYEQYF
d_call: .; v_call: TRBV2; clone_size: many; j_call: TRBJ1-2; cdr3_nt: TGTGCCAGCAGTGAAGCCCGGGCATCTAACTATGGCTACACCTTC; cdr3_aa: CASSEARASNYGYTF
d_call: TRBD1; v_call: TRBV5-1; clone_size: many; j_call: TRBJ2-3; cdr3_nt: TGCGCCAGCAGCCCAGAAGGGACAGACCTAGGCCCACTTACGCAGTATTTT; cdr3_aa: CASSPEGTDLGPLTQYF
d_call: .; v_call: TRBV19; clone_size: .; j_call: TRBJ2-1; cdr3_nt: TGTGCCAGTAGTATAGAGCGGGGTACCTACAATGAGCAGTTCTTC; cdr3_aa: CASSIERGTYNEQFF
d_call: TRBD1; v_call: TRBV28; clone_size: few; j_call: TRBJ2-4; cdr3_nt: TGTGCCAGCAGTTTCCAAAAGGACAGGGAGGACATTCAGTACTTC; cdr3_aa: CASSFQKDREDIQYF
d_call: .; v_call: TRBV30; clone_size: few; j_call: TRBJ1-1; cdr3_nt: TGTGCCTACGGGCAGGGGAGATTGAACACTGAAGCTTTCTTT; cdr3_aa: CAYGQGRLNTEAFF
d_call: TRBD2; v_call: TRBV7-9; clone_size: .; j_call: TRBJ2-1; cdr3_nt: TGTGCCAGCAGAAAGACGGGTAGCGGGTACAATGAGCAGTTCTTC; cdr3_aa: CASRKTGSGYNEQFF
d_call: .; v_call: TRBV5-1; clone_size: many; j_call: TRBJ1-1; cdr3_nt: TGCGCCAGCAGCTTGTCTTTTGGGTTTACTGAAGCTTTCTTT; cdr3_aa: CASSLSFGFTEAFF
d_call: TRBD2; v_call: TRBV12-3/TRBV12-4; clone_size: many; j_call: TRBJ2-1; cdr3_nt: TGTGCCAGCAGTTCCACCTTCGGAGCGGGAGAAGTTAAGGGTGAGCAGTTCTTC; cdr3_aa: CASSSTFGAGEVKGEQFF
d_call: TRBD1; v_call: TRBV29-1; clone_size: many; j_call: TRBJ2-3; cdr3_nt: TGCAGCGCACCGGGACAGGGGACAGATACGCAGTATTTT; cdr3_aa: CSAPGQGTDTQYF
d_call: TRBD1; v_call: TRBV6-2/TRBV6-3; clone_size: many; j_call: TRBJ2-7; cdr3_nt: TGTGCCAGCAGTACCGGGACAGGCGTACCCGAGCAGTACTTC; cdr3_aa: CASSTGTGVPEQYF
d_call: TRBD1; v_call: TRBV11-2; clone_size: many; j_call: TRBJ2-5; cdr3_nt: TGTGCCAGCAGCTCCGGGACAGAAGAGACCCAGTACTTC; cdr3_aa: CASSSGTEETQYF
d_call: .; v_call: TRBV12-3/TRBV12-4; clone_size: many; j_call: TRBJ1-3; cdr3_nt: TGTGCCAGCAGTTTAATGGGCCGCTCTGGAAACACCATATATTTT; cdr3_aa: CASSLMGRSGNTIYF
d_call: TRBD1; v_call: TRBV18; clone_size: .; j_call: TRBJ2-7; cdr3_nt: TGTGCCAGCTCAGACGACAGGGGCGAGCAGTACTTC; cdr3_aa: CASSDDRGEQYF
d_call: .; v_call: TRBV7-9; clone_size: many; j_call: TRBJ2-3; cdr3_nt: TGTGCCAGCAGCGCAGATACTAGCACAGATACGCAGTATTTT; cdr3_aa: CASSADTSTDTQYF
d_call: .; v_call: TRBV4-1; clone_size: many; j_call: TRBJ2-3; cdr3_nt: TGCGCCAGCAGCCTGGACTGGATGGATACGCAGTATTTT; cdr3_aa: CASSLDWMDTQYF
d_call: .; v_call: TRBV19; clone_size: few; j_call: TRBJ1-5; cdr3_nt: TGTGCCAGTAGTAAACAGGGAGGTGAAAATCAGCCCCAGCATTTT; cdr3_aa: CASSKQGGENQPQHF
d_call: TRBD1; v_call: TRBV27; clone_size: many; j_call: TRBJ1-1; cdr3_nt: TGTGCCAGCAGTCAACGGACAGGGACTATGAACACTGAAGCTTTCTTT; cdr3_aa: CASSQRTGTMNTEAFF
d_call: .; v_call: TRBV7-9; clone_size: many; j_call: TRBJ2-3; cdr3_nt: TGTGCCAGCAGTTTCACAGCAGATACGCAGTATTTT; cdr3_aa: CASSFTADTQYF
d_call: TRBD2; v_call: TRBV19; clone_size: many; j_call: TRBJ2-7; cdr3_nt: TGTGCCAGTAGTATAGGAGGCGGGAGTACCCACGAGCAGTACTTC; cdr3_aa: CASSIGGGSTHEQYF
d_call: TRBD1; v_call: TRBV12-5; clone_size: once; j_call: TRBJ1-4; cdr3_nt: TGTGCTAGTGGTTTAGGGGGCACTAATGAAAAACTGTTTTTT; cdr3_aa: CASGLGGTNEKLFF
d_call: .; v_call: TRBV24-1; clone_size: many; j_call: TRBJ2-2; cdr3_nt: TGTGCCACCAGTGATTTGGGCACCGGGGAGCTGTTTTTT; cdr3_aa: CATSDLGTGELFF
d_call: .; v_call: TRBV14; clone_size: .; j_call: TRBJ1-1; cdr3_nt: TGTGCCAGCAGCCTCAGTGGGGTGAACACTGAAGCTTTCTTT; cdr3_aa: CASSLSGVNTEAFF
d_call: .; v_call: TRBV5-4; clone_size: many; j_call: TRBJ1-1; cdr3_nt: TGTGCCAGCAGCCCTCAGAGGGATGGCACTGAAGCTTTCTTT; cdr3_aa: CASSPQRDGTEAFF
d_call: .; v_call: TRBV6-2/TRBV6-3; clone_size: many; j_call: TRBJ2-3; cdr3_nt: TGTGCCAGCAGTTATGACGGCAGGGTCACAGATACGCAGTATTTT; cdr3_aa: CASSYDGRVTDTQYF
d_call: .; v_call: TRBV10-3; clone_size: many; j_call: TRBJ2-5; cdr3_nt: TGTGCCATCAGTGAGGTCGGGGTGCGAGAGACCCAGTACTTC; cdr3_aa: CAISEVGVRETQYF
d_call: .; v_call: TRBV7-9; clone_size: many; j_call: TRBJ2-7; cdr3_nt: TGTGCCAGCAATCCTGGCCAAGCGCCCTACGAGCAGTACTTC; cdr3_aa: CASNPGQAPYEQYF
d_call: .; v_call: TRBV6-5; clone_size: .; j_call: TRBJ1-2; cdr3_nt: TGTGCCAGCGGGCTCGCGGCTACCTATGGCCACACCTTC; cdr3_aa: CASGLAATYGHTF
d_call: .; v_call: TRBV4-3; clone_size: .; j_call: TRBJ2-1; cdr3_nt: TGCGCCAGCAGCCAAGATCACGGGGGCGATGAGCAGTTCTTC; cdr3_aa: CASSQDHGGDEQFF
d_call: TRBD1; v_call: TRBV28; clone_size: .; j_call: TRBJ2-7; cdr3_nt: TGTGCCAGCAGTCCCCTTGACAGGGGGCTCTACTACGAGCAGTACTTC; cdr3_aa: CASSPLDRGLYYEQYF
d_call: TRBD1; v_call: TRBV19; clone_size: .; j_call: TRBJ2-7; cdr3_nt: TGTGCCAGTACCGCCAGGACAGGAACCTACGAGCAGTACTTC; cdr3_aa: CASTARTGTYEQYF
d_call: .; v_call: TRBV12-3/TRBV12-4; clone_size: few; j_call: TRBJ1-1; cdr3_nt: TGTGCCAGCAGTTTACGGGGGGCGGACACTGAAGCTTTCTTT; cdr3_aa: CASSLRGADTEAFF
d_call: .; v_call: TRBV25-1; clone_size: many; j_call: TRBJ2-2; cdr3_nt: TGTGCCAGCAGTGACGCAGGGCGGTTAACCGGGGAGCTGTTTTTT; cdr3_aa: CASSDAGRLTGELFF
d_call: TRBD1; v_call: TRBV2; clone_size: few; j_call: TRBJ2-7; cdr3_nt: TGTGCCAGCAGAAGGACAGGGGCCCCAAATACCTACGAGCAGTACTTC; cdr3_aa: CASRRTGAPNTYEQYF
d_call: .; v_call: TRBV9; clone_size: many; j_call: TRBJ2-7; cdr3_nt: TGTGCCAGCAGCGTAGATGGGGGGTACGAGCAGTACTTC; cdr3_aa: CASSVDGGYEQYF
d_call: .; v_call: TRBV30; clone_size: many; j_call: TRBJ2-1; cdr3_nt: TGTGCCTGGAGTGTGCCCCGCCAGGGCCTCAATGAGCAGTTCTTC; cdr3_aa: CAWSVPRQGLNEQFF
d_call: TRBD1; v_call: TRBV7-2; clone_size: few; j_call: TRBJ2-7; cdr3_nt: TGTGCCAGCAGCACATTCGACAGGGGGCCCTACGAGCAGTACTTC; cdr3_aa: CASSTFDRGPYEQYF
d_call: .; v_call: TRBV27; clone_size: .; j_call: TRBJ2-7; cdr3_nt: TGTGCCAGCAGTTTATTATTTACGGGAGTTGGGGAGCAGTACTTC; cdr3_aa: CASSLLFTGVGEQYF
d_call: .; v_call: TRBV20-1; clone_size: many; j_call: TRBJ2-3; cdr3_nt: TGCAGTGCCCTAGAGGGCCGTGACACGCAGTATTTT; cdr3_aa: CSALEGRDTQYF
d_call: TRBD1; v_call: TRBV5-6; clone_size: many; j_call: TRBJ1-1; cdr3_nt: TGTGCCAGCAGCCCGGGACAGCGAGAGGGCACTGAAGCTTTCTTT; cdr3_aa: CASSPGQREGTEAFF
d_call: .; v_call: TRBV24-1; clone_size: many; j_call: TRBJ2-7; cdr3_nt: TGTGCCACCAGTGATCCTGGTCCGGCGGGCCCACGCGAGCAGTACTTC; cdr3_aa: CATSDPGPAGPREQYF
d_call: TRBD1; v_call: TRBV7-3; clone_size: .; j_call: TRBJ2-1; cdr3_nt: TGTGCCAGCAGCTGGGGACAGGCCACCTCCTACAATGAGCAGTTCTTC; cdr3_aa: CASSWGQATSYNEQFF
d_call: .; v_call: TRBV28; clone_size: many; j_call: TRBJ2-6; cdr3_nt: TGTGCCAGCAGGGGCCAGGGTTGGTCTGGGGCCAACGTCCTGACTTTC; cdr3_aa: CASRGQGWSGANVLTF
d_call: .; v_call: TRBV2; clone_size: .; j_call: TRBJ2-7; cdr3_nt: TGTGCCACCACACCGGACCAGGACACGTCGAGCTCCTACGAGCAGTACTTC; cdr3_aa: CATTPDQDTSSSYEQYF
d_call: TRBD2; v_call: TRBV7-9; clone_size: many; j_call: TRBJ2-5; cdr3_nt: TGTGCCAGCAGCCCTGGACTAGGAATGGAGACCCAGTACTTC; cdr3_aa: CASSPGLGMETQYF
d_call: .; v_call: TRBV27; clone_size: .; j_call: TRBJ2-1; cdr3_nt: TGTGCCAGCACCTTCCTGGGTCGGCTTAATGAGCAGTTCTTC; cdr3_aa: CASTFLGRLNEQFF
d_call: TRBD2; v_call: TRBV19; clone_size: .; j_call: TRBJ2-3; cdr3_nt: TGTGCCAGTAGTATAGATCATGGCGGGAGTACAGATACGCAGTATTTT; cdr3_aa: CASSIDHGGSTDTQYF
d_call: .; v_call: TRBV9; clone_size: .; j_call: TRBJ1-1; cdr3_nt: TGTGCCAGCAGCGTAGATGTGGACCCGGGACACCGGAACACTGAAGCTTTCTTT; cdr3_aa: CASSVDVDPGHRNTEAFF
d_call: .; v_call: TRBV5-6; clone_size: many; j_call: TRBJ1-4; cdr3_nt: TGTGCCAGCAGCTTTGGTCAGGGTGTTTTTCGAAAACTGTTTTTT; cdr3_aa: CASSFGQGVFRKLFF
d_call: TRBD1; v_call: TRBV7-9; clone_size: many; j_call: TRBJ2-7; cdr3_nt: TGTGCCAGCAGCTTATTGGACAGGGGAGGGGAGCAGTACTTC; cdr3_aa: CASSLLDRGGEQYF
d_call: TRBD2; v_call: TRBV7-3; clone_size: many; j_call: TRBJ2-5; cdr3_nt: TGTGCCAGCAGCGCAAGGGGACTAGCGGGAGAAGAGACCCAGTACTTC; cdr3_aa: CASSARGLAGEETQYF
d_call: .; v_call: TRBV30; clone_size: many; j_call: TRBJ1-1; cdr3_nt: TGTGCCTGGAGTGTACGACGAGGGCCGAACACTGAAGCTTTCTTT; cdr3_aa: CAWSVRRGPNTEAFF
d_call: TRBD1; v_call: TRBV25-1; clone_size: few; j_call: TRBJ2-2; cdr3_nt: TGTGCCAGCAGTTTGACAGGGGTCACCGGGGAGCTGTTTTTT; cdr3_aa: CASSLTGVTGELFF
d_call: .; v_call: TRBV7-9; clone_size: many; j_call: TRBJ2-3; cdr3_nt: TGTGCCAGCAGCTTCACTGGGCACCGACTCACAGATACGCAGTATTTT; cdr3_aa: CASSFTGHRLTDTQYF
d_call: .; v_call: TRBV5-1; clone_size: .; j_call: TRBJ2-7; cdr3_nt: TGCGCCAGCAGCCTGAATGCCGGGTCCACCTACGAGCAGTACTTC; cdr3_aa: CASSLNAGSTYEQYF
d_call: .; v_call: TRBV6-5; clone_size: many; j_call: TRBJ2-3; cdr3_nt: TGTGCCAGCAGTTACTCGATAGGCGGCACAGATACGCAGTATTTT; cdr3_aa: CASSYSIGGTDTQYF
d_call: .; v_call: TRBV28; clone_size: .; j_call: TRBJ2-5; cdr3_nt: TGTGCCAGCAGTCTGACGGTGGGGCAAGAGACCCAGTACTTC; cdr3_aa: CASSLTVGQETQYF